This T cell receptor beta chain was captured by sequencing in a study of blood T cell repertoires in COVID-19. Study information: Italy, Spain and the United States were the sources of the convalescent and acute COVID-19 samples. Sample material is recorded as cDNA or gDNA derived from T cells, B-cell-depleted T cells, or PBMCs.

The length of the CDR3 is 13 residues. Germline V gene sequence: CDR1 KGHSH, CDR2 LQKENI. The V gene end was trimmed by 6 bases and the J gene end by 9 bases; junction bases not matched to a gene: 9. Per the authors' pipeline: Cell counts per sample came from amplifying reference gene primers. Method: immunoSEQ multiplex PCR; TCRdb's copy keeps in-frame clones and lacks some. V and J calls and clone size are given by that table; D and trimming were obtained from the DNA. This repertoire shows 390,000 or so clones, 70% to 90% found once; its top ten account for more than 9%. This clone appeared a few times.

The sequence was obtained from a woman in her twenties or thirties with COVID-19, enrolled during active disease. The rearrangement joins TRBV18 to TRBJ1-1; TRBD1 matches at 8 bases. The sample was peripheral blood. CDR3 DNA: TGTGCCAGCTCGTCTACTCAGGGGGCCCAAGCTTTCTTT. Translating gives CASSSTQGAQAFF.